This T cell receptor (beta chain) was identified during a study of cytomegalovirus exposure and HLA in healthy donors. Clones were sequenced by immunoSEQ multiplex PCR, and TCRdb holds only the in-frame ones, with some missing. This table holds approximately 300,000 clones, 75% to 90% found once. The sample holds one count of this clone. In the same sample, other DNA sequences code for this CDR3. The source material was PBMCs. The origin of this receptor is a young woman in good health and CMV-seronegative.

The CDR3 region has the DNA TGTGCCAGTAGTATTCTACAGGGCAATCAGCCCCAGCATTTT. As protein: CASSILQGNQPQHF. The V call is TRBV19, the J call TRBJ1-5; weak D call: TRBD1 (5 bases). V lost 3 bases, J lost 2 bases, and 8 bases lay in between. CDR1 and CDR2 (germline): LNHDA, SQIVND (reference sequence). The CDR3 covers 14 residues.